What follows are 25 T cell receptor beta chains derived from one specimen sequenced in a study of cytomegalovirus exposure and HLA in healthy donors (dated by TCRdb to the late 2010s). The protocol used for the library was the immunoSEQ multiplex PCR assay. For the multiplex PCR, a mixture combining 60 forward primers for TCR Vbeta segments and 13 reverse primers for TCR Jbeta segments was used. The table was pulled from immuneACCESS by TCRdb, which kept in-frame rearrangements only. Such tables lose some clones; where checked, under half of the loss comes from unresolved V genes, and the rest has no known cause. Per the sample table, the count is roughly 200,000 clones. About 1% of the sample goes to the ten largest clones. Sample: PBMCs. The receptors here all came from a girl aged 2 to 10 in good health and CMV-seropositive.

This sequence joins TRBV7-2 and TRBJ1-1; the D gene is possibly TRBD1 (5 bases). V dropped 2 bases and J dropped 1 base, with 11 bases sitting between them. The CDR3 consists of 15 residues. Germline CDR1 and CDR2: SGHTA and FQGNSA. The CDR3 sequence: CASSLFGRGNTEAFF. In DNA form, the CDR3 reads TGTGCCAGCAGCTTATTCGGGAGGGGGAACACTGAAGCTTTCTTT. The variable domain in full, with the rest retrieved from reference TRBV7-2 and TRBJ1-1, is GAGVSQSPSNKVTEKGKDVELRCDPISGHTALYWYRQSLGQGLEFLIYFQGNSAPDKSGLPSDRFSAERTGGSVSTLTIQRTQQEDSAVYLCASSLFGRGNTEAFFGQGTRLTVV.

DNA for the CDR3: TGTGCCTGGAGTGCATGGCAGTTGAACACTGAAGCTTTCTTT. Its translation is CAWSAWQLNTEAFF. J is TRBJ1-1 and V is TRBV30; D is unresolved. The CDR3 is made up of 14 amino acids. CDR1 is GTSNPN and CDR2 is SVGIG in the germline V gene (reference sequence). V lost 1 base to trimming and J lost 0 bases, with 9 bases between them. Variable domain in full (rest from reference TRBV30 and TRBJ1-1): SQTIHQWPATLVQPVGSPLSLECTVEGTSNPNLYWYRQAAGRGLQLLFYSVGIGQISSEVPQNLSASRPQDRQFILSSKKLLLSDSGFYLCAWSAWQLNTEAFFGQGTRLTVV.

The V and J genes are TRBV7-9 and TRBJ1-1; 12 nucleotides match TRBD1. The trim removed 6 bases at V and 4 bases at J, leaving 3 bases unmatched. Germline values: CDR1 SEHNR, CDR2 FQNEAQ (reference sequence). The CDR3 is 14 amino acids. The CDR3 nucleotides are TGTGCCAGCAGGGGGGGACAGGGGGCCACTGAAGCTTTCTTT. As protein: CASRGGQGATEAFF.

The chain couples TRBV28 to TRBJ1-2; D call uncertain. CDR1 MDHEN and CDR2 SYDVKM come from the germline V gene. V was pared by 8 bases and J by 2 bases, with 15 bases between. CDR3 size: 14 residues. The CDR3 nucleotides read TGTGCCAGCCTACCTAGGCGATTAAACTATGGCTACACCTTC. The encoded protein is CASLPRRLNYGYTF.

V gene TRBV28 combines with J gene TRBJ2-7; a weak D match, TRBD1 (6 bases). This CDR3 region has 13 residues. Between the trimmed V and J ends, which lost 7 bases and 2 bases, there was a span of 12 bases. Germline CDR1 and CDR2: MDHEN and SYDVKM. The CDR3 is CASTTGIPYEQYF. The CDR3 DNA is TGTGCCAGCACCACAGGGATTCCCTACGAGCAGTACTTC.

The chain has TRBV5-8 and TRBJ2-3, with a tentative D call TRBD2 (5 bases). The CDR3 runs to 12 residues. V was cut by 6 bases and J by 3 bases, with 8 bases left in between. CDR1 is SGHTS and CDR2 is YDEGEE in the germline V gene. The CDR3 DNA is TGTGCCAGCAACCCGGGGACAGATACGCAGTATTTT. Its protein product is CASNPGTDTQYF. Complete variable domain (other parts from reference TRBV5-8 and TRBJ2-3): EAGVTQSPTHLIKTRGQQATLRCSPISGHTSVYWYQQALGLGLQFLLWYDEGEERNRGNFPPRFSGRQFPNYSSELNVNALELEDSALYLCASNPGTDTQYFGPGTRLTVL.

V is TRBV19 and J is TRBJ1-2, with D unclear. Trimming left V 3 bases short and J 4 bases short, with 9 bases between. Germline values: CDR1 LNHDA, CDR2 SQIVND (reference sequence). The CDR3 runs 13 residues. The CDR3 is CASSMDGLYGYTF. The CDR3 nucleotides are TGTGCCAGTAGTATGGACGGACTCTATGGCTACACCTTC.

V and J are TRBV7-9 and TRBJ2-3; maybe TRBD1 (6 bases). Trimming took 3 bases from V and 2 from J, leaving 12 bases between them. This CDR3 is 15 amino acids long. Germline CDR1 reads SEHNR; CDR2 reads FQNEAQ (reference sequence). The CDR3 loop reads CASSFVDRPTDTQYF. The CDR3 nucleotides read TGTGCCAGCAGCTTCGTCGACAGGCCCACAGATACGCAGTATTTT. Complete variable domain (other parts from reference TRBV7-9 and TRBJ2-3): DTGVSQNPRHKITKRGQNVTFRCDPISEHNRLYWYRQTLGQGPEFLTYFQNEAQLEKSRLLSDRFSAERPKGSFSTLEIQRTEQGDSAMYLCASSFVDRPTDTQYFGPGTRLTVL.

This sequence joins TRBV4-2 and TRBJ2-5; possible D gene TRBD1, 5 bases. Gene TRBJ2-7 matches the end of the DNA better, so the J call may be wrong. Germline V lookup: CDR1 LGHNA, CDR2 YNFKEQ. This CDR3 is built from 14 residues. The CDR3 here is CASSQDPQVYEQYF. The CDR3 nucleotides are TGTGCCAGCAGCCAAGATCCACAGGTTTACGAGCAGTACTTC.

The V call is TRBV7-9, the J call TRBJ2-7; tentative D call: TRBD2 (6 bases). V was cut by 5 bases and J by 3 bases, with 14 bases left in between. Germline V gene sequence: CDR1 SEHNR, CDR2 FQNEAQ (reference sequence). The CDR3 has 14 amino acids. CDR3 loop: CASSEGLSFYEQYF. The DNA for the CDR3 is TGTGCCAGCAGCGAGGGACTCAGTTTCTACGAGCAGTACTTC.

V is TRBV15 and J is TRBJ2-5; D perhaps matches TRBD1 (6 bases). The DNA end favors TRBJ2-7, so the J call may be wrong. The V gene's germline CDR1 is LNHNV and CDR2 YYDKDF (reference sequence). CDR3 length equals 15 residues. The chain's CDR3 is CATSRESGTPYEQYF. The DNA of the CDR3 is TGTGCCACCAGCAGAGAGTCCGGGACACCTTACGAGCAGTACTTC.

This chain joins TRBV6-4 and TRBJ1-5; TRBD1 aligns across 7 bases. This CDR3 region has 15 residues. Germline lookup yields CDR1 MRHNA and CDR2 SNTAGT. The V gene end was trimmed by 7 bases and the J gene end by 0 bases; junction bases not matched to a gene: 6. This chain's CDR3 is CASTKDRPSNQPQHF. DNA for the CDR3: TGTGCCAGCACAAAGGACAGGCCTAGCAATCAGCCCCAGCATTTT.

The chain recombines TRBV28 with TRBJ1-2, with D perhaps matching TRBD1 (6 bases). Germline CDR1 MDHEN, CDR2 SYDVKM. V was pared by 3 bases and J by 6 bases, with 23 bases between. CDR3 length equals 17 residues. The CDR3 coding sequence is TGTGCCAGCAGTTTGCGGGTGGGCAGGGGCCTTGGGGATGGCTACACCTTC. Translated: CASSLRVGRGLGDGYTF.

Points on this clone: At the DNA level, this CDR3 is encoded by other sequences in the same sample as well. The chain joins TRBV4-2 to TRBJ2-7, with 14 bases aligning to TRBD2. Per germline, CDR1 LGHNA and CDR2 YNFKEQ. CDR3 length: 15 amino acids. Unmatched junction bases numbered 3, after V lost 4 bases and J lost 4 bases. CDR3 sequence: CASSPGTSGSYEQYF. The CDR3 nucleotides are TGTGCCAGCAGCCCAGGGACTAGCGGGAGTTACGAGCAGTACTTC.

V is TRBV29-1 and J is TRBJ2-7; TRBD1 agrees at 9 bases. This CDR3 comprises 12 residues. V dropped 7 bases and J dropped 3; count of bases not matched to a gene: 4. The germline V gene encodes CDR1 SQVTM and CDR2 ANQGSEA. The CDR3 DNA reads TGCAGCGCCGGACAGGGGAACTACGAGCAGTACTTC. Translating it yields CSAGQGNYEQYF.

This rearrangement joins TRBV5-1 to TRBJ1-5, with D unclear. Trimming removed 0 bases at V and 3 bases at J, with 7 bases between. The germline V gene encodes CDR1 SGHRS and CDR2 YFSETQ. This CDR3 has 14 residues. CDR3 loop: CASSLVGDNQPQHF. The CDR3 DNA reads as TGCGCCAGCAGCTTGGTCGGGGACAATCAGCCCCAGCATTTT.

V usage is TRBV19 and J usage is TRBJ1-6, with unresolved D. The CDR3 loop spans 17 amino acids. Trimming left V 9 bases short and J 0 bases short, with 18 bases between. Germline CDR1 LNHDA, CDR2 SQIVND (reference sequence). The CDR3 DNA reads as TGTGCCAGCTCTCAAAGTTACAGTAACTCCTATAATTCACCCCTCCACTTT. Its translation is CASSQSYSNSYNSPLHF.

The rearrangement joins TRBV28 to TRBJ1-4, with 9 bases lining up with TRBD1. The CDR3 contains 17 residues. J gave up 2 bases and V 4 bases, and 8 bases lay outside the gene matches. Germline V lookup: CDR1 MDHEN, CDR2 SYDVKM. CDR3 nucleotide sequence: TGTGCCAGCAGTTCAGGGACAGGGACTGTTACTAATGAAAAACTGTTTTTT. It translates to CASSSGTGTVTNEKLFF. The full variable domain, rest sourced from reference TRBV28 and TRBJ1-4, is DVKVTQSSRYLVKRTGEKVFLECVQDMDHENMFWYRQDPGLGLRLIYFSYDVKMKEKGDIPEGYSVSREKKERFSLILESASTNQTSMYLCASSSGTGTVTNEKLFFGSGTQLSVL.

The chain recombines TRBV19 with TRBJ2-7; D is possibly TRBD2 (6 bases). This CDR3 is 16 amino acids long. The V gene lost 8 bases and the J gene lost 6 bases, with 26 bases spanning the gap. Germline V gene sequence: CDR1 LNHDA, CDR2 SQIVND (reference sequence). The CDR3 region is CASRRNSGTGESEQYF. The CDR3 DNA reads as TGTGCCAGTCGCAGAAATTCAGGTACGGGGGAATCCGAGCAGTACTTC.

The gene calls are TRBV19 and TRBJ2-7; 10 bases match TRBD2. CDR1 is LNHDA, CDR2 SQIVND, per germline (reference sequence). The CDR3 contains 15 residues. V gave up 2 bases and J gave up 4 bases; unmatched junction bases: 5. CDR3 amino acids: CASSIKAGGPYEQYF. The CDR3 DNA sequence: TGTGCCAGTAGTATAAAAGCGGGAGGGCCTTACGAGCAGTACTTC. Full variable domain (missing parts from reference TRBV19 and TRBJ2-7): DGGITQSPKYLFRKEGQNVTLSCEQNLNHDAMYWYRQDPGQGLRLIYYSQIVNDFQKGDIAEGYSVSREKKESFPLTVTSAQKNPTAFYLCASSIKAGGPYEQYFGPGTRLTVT.

The chain combines TRBV27 with TRBJ1-2; D not certain. CDR3 length: 13 amino acids. The ends were cut back, 2 bases at V and 3 bases at J, with 7 bases in the middle. Germline V lookup: CDR1 MNHEY, CDR2 SMNVEV (reference sequence). The CDR3 DNA is TGTGCCAGCAGTTTAAACACCCACTATGGCTACACCTTC. Its translation: CASSLNTHYGYTF.

This chain joins TRBV19 and TRBJ2-5, with 11 bases lining up with TRBD2. Germline V gene data show CDR1 as LNHDA and CDR2 as SQIVND (reference sequence). J was trimmed by 4 bases and V by 2 bases; bases with no gene match: 0. CDR3 length: 14 residues. Written as DNA, the CDR3 is TGTGCCAGTAGTATACTAGCGGGAGGAGAGACCCAGTACTTC. Protein sequence: CASSILAGGETQYF.

The chain carries TRBV19 and TRBJ2-7; TRBD1 might be the D (5 bases). CDR3 length: 15 amino acids. Germline values: CDR1 LNHDA, CDR2 SQIVND (reference sequence). V lost 4 bases, J lost 7 bases, and 20 bases lay in between. The CDR3 nucleotides are TGTGCCAGTAGTACCAAAACAGGTCCCCATGGGGAGCAGTACTTC. Protein product: CASSTKTGPHGEQYF.

The rearrangement uses TRBV6-1 and TRBJ2-7; D is possibly TRBD1 (6 bases). V lost 1 base, J lost 1 base, and 14 bases lay in between. The length of the CDR3 is 16 residues. Germline V gene lookup returns CDR1 MNHNS and CDR2 SASEGT. CDR3 bases: TGTGCCAGCAGTGAAGAGGCCACGACAGGTTCCTACGAGCAGTACTTC. Protein product: CASSEEATTGSYEQYF.

This sequence joins TRBV19 and TRBJ2-7, with D tentatively TRBD2 (6 bases). The CDR3 loop spans 18 amino acids. V lost 2 bases and J lost 5, with 25 bases in between. CDR1 is LNHDA, CDR2 SQIVND, per germline (reference sequence). The CDR3: CASSINPNLAPSANEQYF. CDR3 coding DNA: TGTGCCAGTAGTATAAACCCAAACCTAGCGCCCAGTGCGAACGAGCAGTACTTC. Full variable domain (missing parts from reference TRBV19 and TRBJ2-7): DGGITQSPKYLFRKEGQNVTLSCEQNLNHDAMYWYRQDPGQGLRLIYYSQIVNDFQKGDIAEGYSVSREKKESFPLTVTSAQKNPTAFYLCASSINPNLAPSANEQYFGPGTRLTVT.